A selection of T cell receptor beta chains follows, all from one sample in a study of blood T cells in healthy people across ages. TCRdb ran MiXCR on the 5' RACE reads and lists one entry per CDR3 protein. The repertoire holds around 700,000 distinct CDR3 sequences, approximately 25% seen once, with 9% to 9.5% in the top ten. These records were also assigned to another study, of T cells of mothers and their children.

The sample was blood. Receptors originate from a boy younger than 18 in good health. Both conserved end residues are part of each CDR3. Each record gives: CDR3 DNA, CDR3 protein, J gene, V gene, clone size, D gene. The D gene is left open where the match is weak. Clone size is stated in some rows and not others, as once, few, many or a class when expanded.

cdr3_nt: TGTGCCAGTACCGACGGGTCAGCGGGAGTATTAGATACGCAGTATTTT; cdr3_aa: CASTDGSAGVLDTQYF; j_call: TRBJ2-3; v_call: TRBV25-1; clone_size: -; d_call: TRBD2
cdr3_nt: TGCAGCGTTTCGACTAGCGGACAAGAGACCCAGTACTTC; cdr3_aa: CSVSTSGQETQYF; j_call: TRBJ2-5; v_call: TRBV29-1; clone_size: many; d_call: TRBD2
cdr3_nt: TGTGCCAGCAGCTTAGGGGACGGGAGCGAAAAACTGTTTTTT; cdr3_aa: CASSLGDGSEKLFF; j_call: TRBJ1-4; v_call: TRBV7-9; clone_size: -; d_call: -
cdr3_nt: TGTGCCAGCAGTGGACTTAGCGACTCCTACAATGAGCAGTTCTTC; cdr3_aa: CASSGLSDSYNEQFF; j_call: TRBJ2-1; v_call: TRBV27; clone_size: -; d_call: -
cdr3_nt: TGTGCCAGCAGCTCGGGACAATATGGCTACACCTTC; cdr3_aa: CASSSGQYGYTF; j_call: TRBJ1-2; v_call: TRBV6-5; clone_size: few; d_call: -
cdr3_nt: TGTGCCAGCAGTCCGGGACAGGGAGGAATGATGAGCACAGATACGCAGTATTTT; cdr3_aa: CASSPGQGGMMSTDTQYF; j_call: TRBJ2-3; v_call: TRBV28; clone_size: few; d_call: TRBD1
cdr3_nt: TGTGCCAGCAATCGGGAGGGCCTGGATACGCAGTATTTT; cdr3_aa: CASNREGLDTQYF; j_call: TRBJ2-3; v_call: TRBV2; clone_size: few; d_call: TRBD2
cdr3_nt: TGTGCCAGCAGCCTCTTTGGTGGACCACAAGAGACCCAGTACTTC; cdr3_aa: CASSLFGGPQETQYF; j_call: TRBJ2-5; v_call: TRBV7-9; clone_size: -; d_call: -
cdr3_nt: TGTGCCAGCAGTTTAACCACGGGGTTACATACGCAGTATTTT; cdr3_aa: CASSLTTGLHTQYF; j_call: TRBJ2-3; v_call: TRBV12-3/TRBV12-4; clone_size: few; d_call: -
cdr3_nt: TGTGCCAGTAGCCTCCTAAGGCCCACCGACATTCAGTACTTC; cdr3_aa: CASSLLRPTDIQYF; j_call: TRBJ2-4; v_call: TRBV19; clone_size: -; d_call: -
cdr3_nt: TGTGCCAGCAGCAAGGGACAGGGGGTAGATGAGCAGTTCTTC; cdr3_aa: CASSKGQGVDEQFF; j_call: TRBJ2-1; v_call: TRBV7-2; clone_size: -; d_call: TRBD1
cdr3_nt: TGCAGTGCTAGAAAATGGGGCGGGATCTACGAGCAGTACTTC; cdr3_aa: CSARKWGGIYEQYF; j_call: TRBJ2-7; v_call: TRBV20-1; clone_size: -; d_call: -
cdr3_nt: TGTGCCAGCAGCTCCCGACGGGACGGTAACACCGGGGAGCTGTTTTTT; cdr3_aa: CASSSRRDGNTGELFF; j_call: TRBJ2-2; v_call: TRBV5-4; clone_size: -; d_call: -
cdr3_nt: TGTGCCAGCAGTGAGTTGGTGGGGACCCAGTACTTC; cdr3_aa: CASSELVGTQYF; j_call: TRBJ2-5; v_call: TRBV2; clone_size: few; d_call: -
cdr3_nt: TGTGCCAGCAGCACTGACCGGGACAGGGGGATTGGGGAGCAGTTCTTC; cdr3_aa: CASSTDRDRGIGEQFF; j_call: TRBJ2-1; v_call: TRBV4-2; clone_size: -; d_call: TRBD1
cdr3_nt: TGCAGCGTTGGAGATGGGGTCGAGCAGTTCTTC; cdr3_aa: CSVGDGVEQFF; j_call: TRBJ2-1; v_call: TRBV29-1; clone_size: -; d_call: -
cdr3_nt: TGTGCCAGCAGCACCACGGGCCGCACCAATGAAAAACTGTTTTTT; cdr3_aa: CASSTTGRTNEKLFF; j_call: TRBJ1-4; v_call: TRBV6-6; clone_size: -; d_call: -
cdr3_nt: TGTGCCAGCAGCCAAGGGGCAGGGGAAGGCACTGAAGCTTTCTTT; cdr3_aa: CASSQGAGEGTEAFF; j_call: TRBJ1-1; v_call: TRBV3-1; clone_size: few; d_call: -
cdr3_nt: TGTGCCATCAGTGACGCGACTAGCGGCACCCAAGAGACCCAGTACTTC; cdr3_aa: CAISDATSGTQETQYF; j_call: TRBJ2-5; v_call: TRBV10-3; clone_size: few; d_call: TRBD2
cdr3_nt: TGTGCCAGCAGCTTGGAGGCCAGCCGTGGCTACACCTTC; cdr3_aa: CASSLEASRGYTF; j_call: TRBJ1-2; v_call: TRBV5-5; clone_size: -; d_call: -
cdr3_nt: TGTGCCAGCAGCCCCAGGGATCCAGGACCGACCGGGGAGCTGTTTTTT; cdr3_aa: CASSPRDPGPTGELFF; j_call: TRBJ2-2; v_call: TRBV7-9; clone_size: few; d_call: -
cdr3_nt: TGTGCCAGCAGTTTGACAGGGGGCCCTTTCTACACCTTC; cdr3_aa: CASSLTGGPFYTF; j_call: TRBJ1-2; v_call: TRBV12-3/TRBV12-4; clone_size: once; d_call: TRBD1
cdr3_nt: TGTGCCAGCAGGAGAGGGGGGGAAGAGACCCAGTACTTC; cdr3_aa: CASRRGGEETQYF; j_call: TRBJ2-5; v_call: TRBV13; clone_size: -; d_call: -
cdr3_nt: TGTGCCAAACGGGACAGCTCCTACGAGCAGTACTTC; cdr3_aa: CAKRDSSYEQYF; j_call: TRBJ2-7; v_call: TRBV9; clone_size: few; d_call: TRBD1
cdr3_nt: TGTGCCAGCACCCAGACTAGCGGGCCCTCCTACAATGAGCAGTTCTTC; cdr3_aa: CASTQTSGPSYNEQFF; j_call: TRBJ2-1; v_call: TRBV12-3/TRBV12-4; clone_size: -; d_call: TRBD2
cdr3_nt: TGTGCCAGCAGCCAGGCCGCAGCGGGGGCTCTTAAGTCCCCCTACAATGAGCAGTTCTTC; cdr3_aa: CASSQAAAGALKSPYNEQFF; j_call: TRBJ2-1; v_call: TRBV7-6; clone_size: -; d_call: TRBD2
cdr3_nt: TGTGCCAGCAGTTACTCCCCCCCGGGGTCAGGACAAGAGACCCAGTACTTC; cdr3_aa: CASSYSPPGSGQETQYF; j_call: TRBJ2-5; v_call: TRBV6-5; clone_size: many; d_call: -
cdr3_nt: TGTGCCAGCGGGCTTGCGGGGTACGAGCAGTACTTC; cdr3_aa: CASGLAGYEQYF; j_call: TRBJ2-7; v_call: TRBV28; clone_size: many; d_call: -
cdr3_nt: TGTGCCAGCAGCCGATTGGGGGAGCAACCAGACCCTTTT; cdr3_aa: CASSRLGEQPDPF; j_call: TRBJ2-3; v_call: TRBV5-6; clone_size: -; d_call: -
cdr3_nt: TGCAGTGCTAGAGGACCTGGGAATGAGCAGTTCTTC; cdr3_aa: CSARGPGNEQFF; j_call: TRBJ2-1; v_call: TRBV20-1; clone_size: -; d_call: -
cdr3_nt: TGTGCCAGCAGCCAATTAGCCCGTAATGAAAAACTGTTTTTT; cdr3_aa: CASSQLARNEKLFF; j_call: TRBJ1-4; v_call: TRBV11-2; clone_size: -; d_call: -
cdr3_nt: TGCGCCAGCAGTTACAGGGGAAACTACGAGCAGTACTTC; cdr3_aa: CASSYRGNYEQYF; j_call: TRBJ2-7; v_call: TRBV5-1; clone_size: -; d_call: TRBD1
cdr3_nt: TGTGCCAGCCAGACGGGTTACGAGCAGTACTTC; cdr3_aa: CASQTGYEQYF; j_call: TRBJ2-7; v_call: TRBV3-1; clone_size: -; d_call: -
cdr3_nt: TGTGCCAGCAGTCTAGGAGAGGGGTTTGGTCTGGGAGAGACCCAGTACTTC; cdr3_aa: CASSLGEGFGLGETQYF; j_call: TRBJ2-5; v_call: TRBV12-3/TRBV12-4; clone_size: few; d_call: -
cdr3_nt: TGTGCCACCAGCAGAGAGACAGGGATTGAAAAACTGTTTTTT; cdr3_aa: CATSRETGIEKLFF; j_call: TRBJ1-4; v_call: TRBV15; clone_size: -; d_call: TRBD1
cdr3_nt: TGTGCCAGCAGCTTAGGCGGGTTGGCCTACAATGAGCAGTTCTTC; cdr3_aa: CASSLGGLAYNEQFF; j_call: TRBJ2-1; v_call: TRBV7-2; clone_size: -; d_call: -
cdr3_nt: TGCGCCAGCAGCCAAGAAGGGGTTACTAAGGAGACCCAGTACTTC; cdr3_aa: CASSQEGVTKETQYF; j_call: TRBJ2-5; v_call: TRBV4-1; clone_size: few; d_call: -
cdr3_nt: TGTGCCAGCAGCCAAGACCCGGGACTAGCGGGGGGTCATGAGCAGTTCTTC; cdr3_aa: CASSQDPGLAGGHEQFF; j_call: TRBJ2-1; v_call: TRBV3-1; clone_size: few; d_call: TRBD2
cdr3_nt: TGCAGCGGGGGGACAGATCGATACAATGAGCAGTTCTTC; cdr3_aa: CSGGTDRYNEQFF; j_call: TRBJ2-1; v_call: TRBV29-1; clone_size: few; d_call: TRBD1
cdr3_nt: TGTGCCAGCAGCCAAGCTGCACTAGCGGGAGTCTATGAGCAGTTCTTC; cdr3_aa: CASSQAALAGVYEQFF; j_call: TRBJ2-1; v_call: TRBV3-1; clone_size: -; d_call: TRBD2
cdr3_nt: TGTGCCAACGGTGACCGGCCCTACAATGAGCAGTTCTTC; cdr3_aa: CANGDRPYNEQFF; j_call: TRBJ2-1; v_call: TRBV6-1; clone_size: few; d_call: -